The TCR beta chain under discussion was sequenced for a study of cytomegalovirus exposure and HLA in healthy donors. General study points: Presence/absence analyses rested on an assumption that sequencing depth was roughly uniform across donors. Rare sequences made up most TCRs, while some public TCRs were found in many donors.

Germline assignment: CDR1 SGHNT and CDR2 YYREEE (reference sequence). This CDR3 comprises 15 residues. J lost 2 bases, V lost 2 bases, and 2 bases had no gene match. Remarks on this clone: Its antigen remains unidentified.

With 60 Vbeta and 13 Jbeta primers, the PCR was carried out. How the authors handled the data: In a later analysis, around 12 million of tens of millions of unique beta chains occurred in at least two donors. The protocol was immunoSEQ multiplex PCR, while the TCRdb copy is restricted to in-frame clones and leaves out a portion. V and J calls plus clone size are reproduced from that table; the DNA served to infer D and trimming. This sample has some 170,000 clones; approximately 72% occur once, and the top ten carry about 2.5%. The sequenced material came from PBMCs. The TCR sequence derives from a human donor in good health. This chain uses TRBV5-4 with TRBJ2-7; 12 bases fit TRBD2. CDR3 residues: CASSLLAGGAYEQYF. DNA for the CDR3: TGTGCCAGCAGCTTACTAGCGGGGGGCGCCTACGAGCAGTACTTC.